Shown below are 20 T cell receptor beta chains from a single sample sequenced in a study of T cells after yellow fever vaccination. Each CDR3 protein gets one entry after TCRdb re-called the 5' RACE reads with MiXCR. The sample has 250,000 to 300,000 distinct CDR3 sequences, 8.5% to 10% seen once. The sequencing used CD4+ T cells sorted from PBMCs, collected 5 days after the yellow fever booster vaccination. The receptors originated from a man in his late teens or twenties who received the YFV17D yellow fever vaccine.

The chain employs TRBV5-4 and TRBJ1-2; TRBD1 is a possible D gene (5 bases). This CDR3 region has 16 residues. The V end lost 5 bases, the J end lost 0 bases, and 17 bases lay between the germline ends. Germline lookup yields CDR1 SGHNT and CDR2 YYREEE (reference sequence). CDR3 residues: CASSFGTEFSNYGYTF. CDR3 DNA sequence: TGTGCCAGCAGTTTTGGGACCGAATTTTCTAACTATGGCTACACCTTC.

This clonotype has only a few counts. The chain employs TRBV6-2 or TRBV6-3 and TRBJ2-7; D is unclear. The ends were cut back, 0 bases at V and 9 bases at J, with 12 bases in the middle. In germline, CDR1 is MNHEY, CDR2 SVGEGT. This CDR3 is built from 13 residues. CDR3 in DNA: TGTGCCAGCAGTTACTCAGGTCTCCCGGGGCAGTACGTC. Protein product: CASSYSGLPGQYV.

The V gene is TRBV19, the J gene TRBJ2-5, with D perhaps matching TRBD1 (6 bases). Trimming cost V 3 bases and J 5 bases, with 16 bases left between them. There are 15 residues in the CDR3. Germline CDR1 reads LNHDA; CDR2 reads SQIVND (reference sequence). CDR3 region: CASSMGLLRGETQYF. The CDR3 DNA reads TGTGCCAGTAGTATGGGCCTTCTGAGGGGGGAGACCCAGTACTTC.

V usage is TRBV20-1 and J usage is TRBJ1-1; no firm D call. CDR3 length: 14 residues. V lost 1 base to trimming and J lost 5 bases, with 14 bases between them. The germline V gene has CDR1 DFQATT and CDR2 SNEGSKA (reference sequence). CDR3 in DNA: TGCAGTGCTAGAGTCACACGTCCGGGAACTGAAGCTTTCTTT. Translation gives CSARVTRPGTEAFF.

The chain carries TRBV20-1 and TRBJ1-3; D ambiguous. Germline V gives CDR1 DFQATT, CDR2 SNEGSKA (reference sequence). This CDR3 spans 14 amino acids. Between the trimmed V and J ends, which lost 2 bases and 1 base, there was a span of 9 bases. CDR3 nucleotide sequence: TGCAGTGCTAGATCCCGCGAATCTGGAAACACCATATATTTT. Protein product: CSARSRESGNTIYF.

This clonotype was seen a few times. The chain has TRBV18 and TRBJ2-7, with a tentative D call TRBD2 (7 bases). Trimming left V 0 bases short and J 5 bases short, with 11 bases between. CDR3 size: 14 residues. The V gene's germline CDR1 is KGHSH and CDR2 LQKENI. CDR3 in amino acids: CASSPPGGADEQYF. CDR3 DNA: TGTGCCAGCTCACCACCGGGGGGGGCGGACGAGCAGTACTTC.

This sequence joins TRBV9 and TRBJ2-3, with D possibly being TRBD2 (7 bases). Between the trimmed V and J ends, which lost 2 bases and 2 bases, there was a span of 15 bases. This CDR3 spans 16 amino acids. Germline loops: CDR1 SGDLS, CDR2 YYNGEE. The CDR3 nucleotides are TGTGCCAGCAGCGTTGCTGGGGGGGCAGCCACAGATACGCAGTATTTT. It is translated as CASSVAGGAATDTQYF.

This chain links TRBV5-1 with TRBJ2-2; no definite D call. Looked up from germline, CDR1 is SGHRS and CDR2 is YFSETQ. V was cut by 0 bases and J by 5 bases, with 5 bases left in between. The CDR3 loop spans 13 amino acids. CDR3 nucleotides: TGCGCCAGCAGCTTGGAAACTACCGGGGAGCTGTTTTTT. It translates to CASSLETTGELFF. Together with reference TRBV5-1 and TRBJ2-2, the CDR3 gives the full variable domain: KAGVTQTPRYLIKTRGQQVTLSCSPISGHRSVSWYQQTPGQGLQFLFEYFSETQRNKGNFPGRFSGRQFSNSRSEMNVSTLELGDSALYLCASSLETTGELFFGEGSRLTVL.

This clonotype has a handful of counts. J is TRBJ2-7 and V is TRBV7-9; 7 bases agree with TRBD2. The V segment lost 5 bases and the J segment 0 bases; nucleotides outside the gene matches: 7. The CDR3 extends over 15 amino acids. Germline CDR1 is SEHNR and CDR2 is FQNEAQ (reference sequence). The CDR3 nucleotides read TGTGCCAGCAGCCTACTGGGGGGGTTCTCCTACGAGCAGTACTTC. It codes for CASSLLGGFSYEQYF.

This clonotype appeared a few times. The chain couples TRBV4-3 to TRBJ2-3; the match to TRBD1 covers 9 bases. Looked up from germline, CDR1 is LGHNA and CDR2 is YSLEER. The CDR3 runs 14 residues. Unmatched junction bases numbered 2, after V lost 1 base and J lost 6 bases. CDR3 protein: CASSQGQGGDTQYF. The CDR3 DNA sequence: TGCGCCAGCAGCCAAGGACAGGGGGGCGATACGCAGTATTTT.

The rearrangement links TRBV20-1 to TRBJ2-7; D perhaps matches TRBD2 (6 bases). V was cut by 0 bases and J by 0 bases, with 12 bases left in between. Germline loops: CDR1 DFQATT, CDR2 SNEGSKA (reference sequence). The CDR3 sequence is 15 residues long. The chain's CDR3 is CSARDSGGSSYEQYV. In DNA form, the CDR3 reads TGCAGTGCTAGAGATAGCGGAGGGAGCTCCTACGAGCAGTACGTC.

In DNA, the CDR3 is TGCAGTGCTAGAGATACTGTGAAGGGCCACTGGGATAATTCACCCCTCCACTTT. Translating gives CSARDTVKGHWDNSPLHF. The rearrangement uses TRBV20-1 and TRBJ1-6; D ambiguous. This CDR3 spans 18 amino acids. Germline V gene sequence: CDR1 DFQATT, CDR2 SNEGSKA (reference sequence). Between the trimmed V and J ends, which lost 0 bases and 5 bases, there was a span of 20 bases.

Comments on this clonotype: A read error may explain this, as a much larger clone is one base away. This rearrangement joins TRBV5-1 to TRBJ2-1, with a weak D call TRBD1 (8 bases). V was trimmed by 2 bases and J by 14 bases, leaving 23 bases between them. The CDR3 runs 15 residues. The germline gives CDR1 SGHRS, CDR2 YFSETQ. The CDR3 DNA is TGCGCCAGCAGCTTCACAGGGGGGGACCTTCAGGAGGAGTTCTTC. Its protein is CASSFTGGDLQEEFF.

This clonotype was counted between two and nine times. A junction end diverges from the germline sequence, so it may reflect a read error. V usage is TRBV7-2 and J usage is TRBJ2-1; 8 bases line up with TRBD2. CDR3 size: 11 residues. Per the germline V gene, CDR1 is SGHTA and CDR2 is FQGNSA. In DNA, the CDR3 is TGTGCCAGCAGCCCGGGACTAGGTCAGCTCTTC. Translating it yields CASSPGLGQLF.

The CDR3 region has the DNA TGCGCCAGCAGCCACGAGCCGGGAGACATCGGGGAGCTGTTTTTT. Translated: CASSHEPGDIGELFF. The chain uses TRBV4-3 and TRBJ2-2; D is perhaps TRBD2 (6 bases). This CDR3 comprises 15 residues. The V gene lost 3 bases and the J gene lost 7 bases, with 15 bases spanning the gap. CDR1 and CDR2 from the germline V gene are LGHNA and YSLEER.

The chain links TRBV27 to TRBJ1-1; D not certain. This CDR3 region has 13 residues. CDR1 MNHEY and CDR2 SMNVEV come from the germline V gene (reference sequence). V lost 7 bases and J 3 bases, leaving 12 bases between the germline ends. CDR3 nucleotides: TGTGCCAGCAAGTTTTACAGTGACACTGAAGCTTTCTTT. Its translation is CASKFYSDTEAFF.

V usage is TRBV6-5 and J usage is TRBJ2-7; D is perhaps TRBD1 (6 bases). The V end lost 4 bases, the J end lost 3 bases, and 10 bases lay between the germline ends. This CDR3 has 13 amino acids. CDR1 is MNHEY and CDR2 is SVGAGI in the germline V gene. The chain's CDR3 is CASSSRTDYEQYF. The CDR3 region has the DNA TGTGCCAGCAGTTCCCGGACAGACTACGAGCAGTACTTC.

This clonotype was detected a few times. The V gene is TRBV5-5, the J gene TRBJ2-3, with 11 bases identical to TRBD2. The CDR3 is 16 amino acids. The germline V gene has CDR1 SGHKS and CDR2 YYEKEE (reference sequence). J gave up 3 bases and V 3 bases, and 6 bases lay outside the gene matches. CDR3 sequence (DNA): TGTGCCAGCAGCTCCCTAATAGCGGGGGGGACAGATACGCAGTATTTT. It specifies CASSSLIAGGTDTQYF.

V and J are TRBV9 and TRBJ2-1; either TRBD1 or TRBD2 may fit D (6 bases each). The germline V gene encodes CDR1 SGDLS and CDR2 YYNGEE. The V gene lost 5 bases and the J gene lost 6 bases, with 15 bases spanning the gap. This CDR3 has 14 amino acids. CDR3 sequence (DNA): TGTGCCAGCAGACCCCCAGGAGGGGGCAATGAGCAGTTCTTC. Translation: CASRPPGGGNEQFF.

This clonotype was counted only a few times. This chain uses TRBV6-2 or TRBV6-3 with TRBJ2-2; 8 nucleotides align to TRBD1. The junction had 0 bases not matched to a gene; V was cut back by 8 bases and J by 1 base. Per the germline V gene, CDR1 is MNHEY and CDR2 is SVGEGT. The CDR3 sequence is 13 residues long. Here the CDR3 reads CASGTGNTGELFF. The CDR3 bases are TGTGCCAGCGGGACAGGGAACACCGGGGAGCTGTTTTTT.